The clone carrying this TCR beta chain was detected once. The antigen is not known. This specimen comes from a study of blood T cells in healthy people across ages. The junction had 3 bases not matched to a gene; V was cut back by 2 bases and J by 5 bases. CDR3 size: 14 residues. Study outcomes and limitations: Naive CD4+ cell counts and diversity both ran higher in long-lived than in aged donors. Older age went with lower TCR beta diversity per million T cells, in a roughly linear way.

With a J-beta primer mix and a sample-barcoded 5' primer, a second PCR ran 7 to 11 cycles. Sequencing of every sample gave 2.5 million or more CDR3-containing paired-end reads. TCRdb processed the 5' RACE reads anew with MiXCR; each CDR3 protein has one entry. The table lists 600,000 to 650,000 distinct CDR3 sequences, around three fifths of them singletons. Each sample gave at least 6.5 million isolated PBMCs. Sample: blood. V usage is TRBV12-3 or TRBV12-4 and J usage is TRBJ2-5; the match to TRBD1 covers 9 bases. This receptor was taken from a man between 60 and 75 years old in good health. The CDR3 reads CASSLNRGLETQYF. The CDR3, as DNA: TGTGCCAGCAGTTTAAACAGGGGGCTGGAGACCCAGTACTTC.